This TCR beta chain was captured in a study of T cells in localized non-small cell lung cancer. This CDR3 is 14 amino acids long. The germline V gene has CDR1 SEHNR and CDR2 FQNEAQ (reference sequence). V lost 5 bases and J 4 bases, leaving 13 bases between the germline ends. Libraries were prepared by immunoSEQ multiplex PCR; TCRdb keeps only in-frame clonotypes and omits some of them. The data show some 38,000 clones, with about nine tenths seen just once and roughly 5.4% held by the top ten. The gene calls are TRBV7-9 and TRBJ2-3, with unresolved D. The source is a male donor at least 60 years old with stage II lung adenocarcinoma. Sequencing used peripheral blood mononuclear cells, obtained before any cancer treatment. CDR3 sequence reads: CASSPPVVSDTQYF. Here the CDR3 DNA reads TGTGCCAGCAGCCCACCCGTAGTATCAGATACGCAGTATTTT.